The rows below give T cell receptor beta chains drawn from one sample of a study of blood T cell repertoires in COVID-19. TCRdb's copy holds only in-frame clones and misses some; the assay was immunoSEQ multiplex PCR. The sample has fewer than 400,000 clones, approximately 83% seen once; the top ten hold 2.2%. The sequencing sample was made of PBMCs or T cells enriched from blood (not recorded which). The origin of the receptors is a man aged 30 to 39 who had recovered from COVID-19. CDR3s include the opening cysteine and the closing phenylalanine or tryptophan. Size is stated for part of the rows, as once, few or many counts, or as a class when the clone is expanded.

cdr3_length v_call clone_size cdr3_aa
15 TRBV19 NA CASSRTGEQTGELFF
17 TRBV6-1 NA CASSGTPWTGLQETQYF
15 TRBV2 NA CASSVRTGPRKKLFF
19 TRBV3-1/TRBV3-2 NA CASSQGLRGQGALGYGYTF
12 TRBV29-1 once CSVDLVGNTIYF
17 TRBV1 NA CTSSQEARDREDYGYTF
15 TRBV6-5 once CASRPRTGAGNTIYF
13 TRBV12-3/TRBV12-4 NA CASSTTGGGGYTF
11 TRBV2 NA CASGGSYEQYF
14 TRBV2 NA CASSAQGVNTEAFF
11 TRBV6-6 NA CASSLVDTQYF
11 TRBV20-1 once CSVEGAETQYF
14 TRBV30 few CAWSGQGQSSPLHF
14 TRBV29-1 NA CSATSGISYNEQFF
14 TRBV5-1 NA CASSLGATVNEQFF
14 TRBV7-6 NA CASSKAGGPYEQYF
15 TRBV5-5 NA CASSPPGGRDTEAFF
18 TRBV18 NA CASSPPDRGESSYNEQFF
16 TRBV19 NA CASSMVVHTSNQPQHF
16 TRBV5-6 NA CASSSGQGRNNSPLHF
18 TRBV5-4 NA CASSLGREQGAQVREQYF
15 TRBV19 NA CASSPPGHRNEKLFF
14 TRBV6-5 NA CASRLQGIGAEAFF
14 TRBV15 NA CATSRDPGNYGYTF
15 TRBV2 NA CASSDNRGTGNTIYF
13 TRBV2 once CASGSRAFYEQYF
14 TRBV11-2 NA CASSRNTWTVGYTF
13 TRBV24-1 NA CATKGLGTGELFF
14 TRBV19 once CASSKGIRYNEQFF
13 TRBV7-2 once CASSLDRANGYTF
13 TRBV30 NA CAWSGAAGNTIYF
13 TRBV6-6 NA CASSYDNPYEQYF
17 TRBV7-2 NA CASSLGGTSGSQETQYF
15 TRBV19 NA CASSRPGQGQETQYF
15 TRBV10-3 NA CANSPAGTSTDTQYF
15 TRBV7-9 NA CASSLRLAGWSPLHF
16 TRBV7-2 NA CASSLRQGSNTGELFF
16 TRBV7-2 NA CASSPKSRDRDQPQHF
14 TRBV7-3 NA CASSLTPGGAEQFF
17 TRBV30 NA CAWSHGRSSGETDTQYF
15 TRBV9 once CASSPRQAPVGEQYF
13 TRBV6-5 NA CASSYAGGTEAFF
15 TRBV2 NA CASTLDRGSGNTIYF
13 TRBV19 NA CASRSGQGDGYTF
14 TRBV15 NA CATRSDSSGNTIYF
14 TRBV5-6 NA CATMDRDRDEKLFF
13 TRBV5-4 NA CASSNRTGYGYTF
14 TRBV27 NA CATGREPGHTEAFF
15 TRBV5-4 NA CASSLQGRPNEKLFF
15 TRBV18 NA CASSPSEGDRAEAFF
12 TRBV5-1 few CASSSSQETQYF